What follows is one T cell receptor (beta chain) and its context. Germline V lookup: CDR1 LGHNA, CDR2 YNFKEQ. V lost 3 bases and J 5 bases, leaving 14 bases between the germline ends. CDR3 length equals 14 residues. These data are taken from a study of blood T cell repertoires in COVID-19. In the authors' methods: Estimated nucleated cell counts came from reference gene primer amplification. Sequencing was performed with immunoSEQ multiplex PCR; in TCRdb, only in-frame clones are kept and a portion is missing. V and J calls and clone size are as listed in that table; D and trimming were resolved from the DNA. Of 130,000 to 150,000 clones listed, around 80% are singletons.

The sequence derives from a man in his 60s with active or convalescent COVID-19. The chain carries TRBV4-2 and TRBJ2-7; possible D gene TRBD2, 6 bases. The source material was peripheral blood. The CDR3 sequence is CASSQGGAPHEQYF. CDR3 nucleotides: TGTGCCAGCAGCCAGGGGGGAGCTCCTCACGAGCAGTACTTC.